This TCR beta chain is from a study of T cells in Graves' hyperthyroidism and ophthalmopathy. Study overall: Any treatment followed the collection of peripheral blood at initial diagnosis.

RNA transcripts yielded amplified TCR beta CDR3 regions. The TCR CDR3 was amplified in a first-round RT-PCR using the HTBI primer set. In TCRdb, the multiplex PCR reads were re-called with MiXCR into one record per CDR3 protein. The sample yields 550,000 to 800,000 distinct CDR3 sequences, roughly 17% seen once. At least ten counts were recorded for this clonotype. The authors obtained PBMCs from roughly 9.7 ml of fresh peripheral blood. The clonotype comes from a man between 45 and 60 years old with Graves' hyperthyroidism. Sample: blood.

CDR3 sequence reads: CASSLYGVSNQPQHF. CDR3 bases: TGTGCCAGCAGCTTATACGGGGTTAGCAATCAGCCCCAGCATTTT. The chain combines TRBV7-2 with TRBJ1-5; D uncertain. Trimming pared 2 bases from V and 0 bases from J, leaving 8 bases between. The CDR3 extends over 15 amino acids. The germline CDR1 and CDR2 sequences are SGHTA and FQGNSA.